Each of the 19 T cell receptor beta chains below was sequenced from the same sample in a study of beta chain features in type 1 diabetes (dated by TCRdb to 2016 to 2018). Summary of the overall study and its limitations: Type 1 diabetes patients showed a moderate but significant shortening of TCRB CDR3 length in all four CD4+ subsets.

The library was obtained by the immunoSEQ multiplex PCR assay. All of the isolated RNA was reverse transcribed with the High Capacity cDNA Reverse Transcription Kit, so expressed TCRB transcripts were sequenced. TCRdb limited this immuneACCESS table to in-frame rearrangements with V and J called. A share of clones is missing; checked studies link under half to unresolved V genes, and the rest is unexplained. Here the sample has over 150,000 clones; 7% to 9% occur a single time. 0.5% to 0.55% of the sample is in the top ten clones. Their antigens remain unidentified. The sequencing sample was made of central memory CD4+ T cells from blood. All receptors derive from a man younger than 35 with type 1 diabetes.

The rearrangement joins TRBV18 to TRBJ2-1; 8 nucleotides align to TRBD2. The CDR3 sequence is 16 residues long. V was pared by 0 bases and J by 4 bases, with 5 bases of the junction left unmatched. The germline V gene has CDR1 KGHSH and CDR2 LQKENI. The CDR3 sequence is CASSPPAGRAYNEQFF. The CDR3 DNA sequence: TGTGCCAGCTCACCACCGGCCGGGAGGGCATACAATGAGCAGTTCTTC. Using reference TRBV18 and TRBJ2-1 for the parts outside the CDR3, the full variable domain is NAGVMQNPRHLVRRRGQEARLRCSPMKGHSHVYWYRQLPEEGLKFMVYLQKENIIDESGMPKERFSAEFPKEGPSILRIQQVVRGDSAAYFCASSPPAGRAYNEQFFGPGTRLTVL.

This clone was counted at least ten times. The chain has TRBV30 and TRBJ2-7, with 10 bases lining up with TRBD2. J gave up 0 bases and V 5 bases, and 7 bases lay outside the gene matches. The length of the CDR3 is 15 residues. CDR1 is GTSNPN, CDR2 SVGIG, per germline (reference sequence). The CDR3 sequence: CAWGRGLAASYEQYF. CDR3 nucleotide sequence: TGTGCCTGGGGACGTGGACTAGCGGCCTCCTACGAGCAGTACTTC.

The chain is built from TRBV28 and TRBJ2-3; 7 bases map to TRBD1. The germline V gene encodes CDR1 MDHEN and CDR2 SYDVKM. The V gene end was trimmed by 6 bases and the J gene end by 0 bases; junction bases not matched to a gene: 9. The CDR3 runs to 16 residues. The CDR3 is CASRRRQGQSTDTQYF. The CDR3 bases are TGTGCCAGCAGACGCAGACAGGGACAAAGCACAGATACGCAGTATTTT. Variable domain in full (rest from reference TRBV28 and TRBJ2-3): DVKVTQSSRYLVKRTGEKVFLECVQDMDHENMFWYRQDPGLGLRLIYFSYDVKMKEKGDIPEGYSVSREKKERFSLILESASTNQTSMYLCASRRRQGQSTDTQYFGPGTRLTVL.

The genes are TRBV10-3 and TRBJ2-7; TRBD2 aligns across 8 bases. Germline trimming cut 8 bases from V and 7 bases from J; bases unmatched to any gene: 16. The germline V gene has CDR1 ENHRY and CDR2 SYGVKD. This CDR3 spans 15 amino acids. The CDR3 reads CAIAPGGNARGEQYF. DNA for the CDR3: TGTGCCATCGCGCCGGGAGGGAACGCGAGGGGGGAGCAGTACTTC.

This sequence joins TRBV9 and TRBJ2-7; 8 bases line up with TRBD1. With V trimmed by 0 bases and J by 3 bases, 5 bases remained unmatched. CDR3 length: 15 residues. Germline assignment: CDR1 SGDLS and CDR2 YYNGEE. CDR3 sequence (DNA): TGTGCCAGCAGCGTAGGGACAGGGACCTTCTACGAGCAGTACTTC. Its translation is CASSVGTGTFYEQYF. The variable domain in full, with the rest retrieved from reference TRBV9 and TRBJ2-7, is DSGVTQTPKHLITATGQRVTLRCSPRSGDLSVYWYQQSLDQGLQFLIQYYNGEERAKGNILERFSAQQFPDLHSELNLSSLELGDSALYFCASSVGTGTFYEQYFGPGTRLTVT.

This clone was recorded a few times. Here the CDR3 DNA reads TGTGCCAGCTCAACGGACAAGGACACTGAAGCTTTCTTT. Translating it yields CASSTDKDTEAFF. The gene calls are TRBV18 and TRBJ1-1, with D possibly being TRBD1 (5 bases). The germline gives CDR1 KGHSH, CDR2 LQKENI. Trimming pared 5 bases from V and 3 bases from J, leaving 10 bases between. The CDR3 is made up of 13 amino acids.

The gene calls are TRBV18 and TRBJ1-6, with TRBD1 as a possible D gene (6 bases). Trimming took off 3 bases at V and 8 bases at J, with 8 bases between the two ends. The CDR3 length is 13 residues. Germline CDR1 and CDR2: KGHSH and LQKENI. CDR3 loop: CASSPGADSPLHF. The CDR3, as DNA: TGTGCCAGCTCACCGGGGGCGGATTCACCCCTCCACTTT. Based on the CDR3 plus reference TRBV18 and TRBJ1-6, the full variable domain is NAGVMQNPRHLVRRRGQEARLRCSPMKGHSHVYWYRQLPEEGLKFMVYLQKENIIDESGMPKERFSAEFPKEGPSILRIQQVVRGDSAAYFCASSPGADSPLHFGNGTRLTVT.

The chain joins TRBV5-1 to TRBJ2-1, with D perhaps TRBD2 (6 bases). This CDR3 contains 15 residues. V lost 2 bases and J 4 bases, leaving 13 bases between the germline ends. Germline loops: CDR1 SGHRS, CDR2 YFSETQ. The CDR3 loop reads CASSLTASEYNEQFF. CDR3 bases: TGCGCCAGCAGCTTAACGGCTAGCGAATACAATGAGCAGTTCTTC.

CDR3 in amino acids: CASRALGGARNTEAFF. The CDR3 DNA is TGTGCCAGCAGGGCATTGGGGGGGGCAAGGAACACTGAAGCTTTCTTT. J is TRBJ1-1 and V is TRBV11-2; D might be TRBD1 (6 bases). From germline, CDR1 is SGHAT and CDR2 FQNNGV. The V end lost 6 bases, the J end lost 1 base, and 18 bases lay between the germline ends. This CDR3 comprises 16 residues.

This clone was seen more than once but under ten times. The chain joins TRBV27 to TRBJ1-2; D remains ambiguous. Germline assignment: CDR1 MNHEY and CDR2 SMNVEV (reference sequence). The CDR3 sequence is 16 residues long. V shed 4 bases and J shed 7 bases, with 22 bases lying between them. The CDR3 region has the DNA TGTGCCAGCAGTTCCGTCCGGTCGACACTTAATATTGGCTACACCTTC. It encodes CASSSVRSTLNIGYTF.

The gene calls are TRBV18 and TRBJ1-3; D gene unclear. This CDR3 is built from 15 residues. Trimming took off 3 bases at V and 6 bases at J, with 15 bases between the two ends. The germline gives CDR1 KGHSH, CDR2 LQKENI. Written as DNA, the CDR3 is TGTGCCAGCTCACCCCCAGGCAACGCCTTAAACACCATATATTTT. Translated, it gives CASSPPGNALNTIYF.

This clone was found a few times. V gene TRBV10-3 combines with J gene TRBJ2-3; 11 nucleotides agree with TRBD2. V dropped 2 bases and J dropped 1; count of bases not matched to a gene: 5. CDR1 is ENHRY and CDR2 is SYGVKD in the germline V gene. There are 17 residues in the CDR3. CDR3 sequence: CAISEQLAGVGTDTQYF. Written as DNA, the CDR3 is TGTGCCATCAGTGAGCAACTAGCGGGAGTAGGCACAGATACGCAGTATTTT.

V gene TRBV30 combines with J gene TRBJ1-2, with a possible D match to TRBD1 (6 bases). The germline V and J ends were trimmed by 3 bases and 1 base, with 15 bases remaining between them. Germline V CDR1 and CDR2: GTSNPN, SVGIG (reference sequence). The CDR3 runs to 15 residues. This CDR3 is CAWRRQAFFNYGYTF. CDR3 DNA sequence: TGTGCCTGGAGGAGACAGGCATTTTTTAACTATGGCTACACCTTC.

As to this clone: The sample contains more than one DNA sequence encoding this CDR3. The rearrangement uses TRBV10-2 and TRBJ2-5; D might be TRBD1 (6 bases). Trimming pared 4 bases from V and 3 bases from J, leaving 9 bases between. Germline V gives CDR1 WSHSY, CDR2 SAAADI. CDR3 length equals 13 residues. The CDR3 reads CASSGGQKETQYF. The CDR3 bases are TGCGCCAGCAGTGGGGGGCAAAAAGAGACCCAGTACTTC.

The chain combines TRBV11-2 with TRBJ1-4, with D tentatively TRBD1 (6 bases). V lost 5 bases and J lost 10, with 14 bases in between. This CDR3 has 13 residues. Germline-derived CDR1 and CDR2 are SGHAT and FQNNGV. CDR3 nucleotides: TGTGCCAGCAGCCCCGACAGGTTCGGAAAACTGTTTTTT. It translates to CASSPDRFGKLFF.

This clone was counted only a few times. V gene TRBV28 combines with J gene TRBJ2-5; D possibly corresponds to TRBD2 (7 bases). Germline V gene data show CDR1 as MDHEN and CDR2 as SYDVKM. The germline V and J ends were trimmed by 7 bases and 5 bases, with 23 bases remaining between them. The CDR3 has 16 amino acids. The CDR3 sequence: CASTYRGGDAAETQYF. DNA of the CDR3: TGTGCCAGCACCTATAGGGGGGGGGATGCAGCGGAGACCCAGTACTTC.

The chain recombines TRBV28 with TRBJ1-2, with a tentative D call TRBD1 (5 bases). The germline V and J ends were trimmed by 6 bases and 9 bases, with 20 bases remaining between them. The CDR3 totals 14 residues. Germline CDR1 is MDHEN and CDR2 is SYDVKM. The CDR3: CASRTPGTYDSYTF. In DNA form, the CDR3 reads TGTGCCAGCAGGACTCCCGGGACTTACGATAGCTACACCTTC.

This clone turned up a few times. This chain joins TRBV10-3 and TRBJ2-5; a possible D gene is TRBD2 (5 bases). Between the trimmed V and J ends, which lost 4 bases and 0 bases, there was a span of 9 bases. CDR3 length: 14 amino acids. Germline CDR1 and CDR2: ENHRY and SYGVKD. CDR3 amino acids: CAISARADQETQYF. For the CDR3, the DNA is TGTGCCATCAGTGCGCGGGCGGACCAAGAGACCCAGTACTTC.

The gene calls are TRBV7-2 and TRBJ2-1, with D perhaps TRBD2 (6 bases). The germline V gene encodes CDR1 SGHTA and CDR2 FQGNSA. The CDR3 sequence is 15 residues long. Trimming removed 1 base at V and 0 bases at J, with 7 bases between. CDR3 region: CASSLDGSSYNEQFF. CDR3 sequence (DNA): TGTGCCAGCAGCTTAGACGGGAGCTCCTACAATGAGCAGTTCTTC.